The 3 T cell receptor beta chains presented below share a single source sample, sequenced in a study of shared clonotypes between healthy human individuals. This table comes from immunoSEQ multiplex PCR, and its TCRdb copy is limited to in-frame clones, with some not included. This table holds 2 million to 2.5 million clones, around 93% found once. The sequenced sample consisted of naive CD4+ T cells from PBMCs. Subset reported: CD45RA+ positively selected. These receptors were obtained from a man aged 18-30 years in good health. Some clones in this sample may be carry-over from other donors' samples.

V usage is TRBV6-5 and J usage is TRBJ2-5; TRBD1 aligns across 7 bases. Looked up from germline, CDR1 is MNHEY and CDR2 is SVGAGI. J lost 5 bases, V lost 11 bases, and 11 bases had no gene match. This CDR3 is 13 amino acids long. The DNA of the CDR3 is TGTGCCGCCGGGACAGTGGGACGGGAGACCCAGTACTTC. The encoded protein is CAAGTVGRETQYF.

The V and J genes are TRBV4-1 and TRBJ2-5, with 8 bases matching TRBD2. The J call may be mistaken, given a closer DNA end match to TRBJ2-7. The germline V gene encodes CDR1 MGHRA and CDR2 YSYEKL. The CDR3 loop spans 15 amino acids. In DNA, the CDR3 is TGCGCCAGCAGCCAAGATCAACTAGCGGCCTACGAGCAGTACTTC. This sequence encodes CASSQDQLAAYEQYF.

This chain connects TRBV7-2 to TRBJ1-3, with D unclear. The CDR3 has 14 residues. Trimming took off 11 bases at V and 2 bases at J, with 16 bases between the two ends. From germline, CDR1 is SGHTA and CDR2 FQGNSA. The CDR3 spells CACGYPGPGNTIYF. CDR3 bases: TGTGCCTGCGGGTACCCGGGCCCTGGAAACACCATATATTTT. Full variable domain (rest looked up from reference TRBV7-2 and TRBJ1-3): GAGVSQSPSNKVTEKGKDVELRCDPISGHTALYWYRQSLGQGLEFLIYFQGNSAPDKSGLPSDRFSAERTGGSVSTLTIQRTQQEDSAVYLCACGYPGPGNTIYFGEGSWLTVV.